This is a list of T cell receptor beta chains from one sample in a study of T cell responses to AZD1222 COVID-19 vaccine. The protocol was immunoSEQ multiplex PCR, while the TCRdb copy is restricted to in-frame clones and leaves out a portion. The table lists roughly 110,000 clones, 70% to 90% of them singletons, with under 6.5% in the top ten. The sequencing used peripheral blood, collected 28 days after the second AZD1222 dose. These receptors all come from an adult who received the AZD1222 COVID-19 vaccine. CDR3s include the opening cysteine and the closing phenylalanine or tryptophan. The D gene is left open where the match is weak. The listing skips clone size in some rows; elsewhere it reads once, few, many or a size class.

d_call: -
j_call: TRBJ2-5
clone_size: -
v_call: TRBV6-1
cdr3_aa: CASSEGWGGTQYF
cdr3_nt: TGTGCCAGCAGTGAAGGATGGGGGGGCACCCAGTACTTC

d_call: -
j_call: TRBJ1-2
clone_size: -
v_call: TRBV9
cdr3_aa: CASRGGGLVGYTF
cdr3_nt: TGTGCCAGCAGGGGAGGGGGGCTAGTCGGCTACACCTTC

d_call: TRBD1
j_call: TRBJ2-7
clone_size: once
v_call: TRBV18
cdr3_aa: CASSPGTGTSYEQYF
cdr3_nt: TGTGCCAGCTCACCCGGGACAGGGACTTCCTACGAGCAGTACTTC

d_call: TRBD2
j_call: TRBJ2-7
clone_size: -
v_call: TRBV19
cdr3_aa: CASSTVAGTYEQYF
cdr3_nt: TGTGCCAGTAGTACCGTAGCGGGGACCTACGAGCAGTACTTC

d_call: TRBD1
j_call: TRBJ2-1
clone_size: -
v_call: TRBV15
cdr3_aa: CATSDEDRGDEQFF
cdr3_nt: TGTGCCACCAGCGACGAGGACAGGGGGGATGAGCAGTTCTTC

d_call: -
j_call: TRBJ1-2
clone_size: once
v_call: TRBV20-1
cdr3_aa: CSARPGYTF
cdr3_nt: TGCAGTGCTCGCCCCGGCTACACCTTC

d_call: TRBD2
j_call: TRBJ2-2
clone_size: once
v_call: TRBV4-1
cdr3_aa: CASSLFSGGAIGELFF
cdr3_nt: TGCGCCAGCAGCCTGTTTAGCGGGGGGGCGATCGGGGAGCTGTTTTTT

d_call: -
j_call: TRBJ1-3
clone_size: -
v_call: TRBV7-2
cdr3_aa: CASSFRPTSGNTIYF
cdr3_nt: TGTGCCAGCAGCTTCAGGCCTACCTCTGGAAACACCATATATTTT

d_call: TRBD2
j_call: TRBJ2-7
clone_size: -
v_call: TRBV3-1/TRBV3-2
cdr3_aa: CASSSGLGSYEQYF
cdr3_nt: TGTGCCAGCAGCAGCGGACTAGGGTCCTACGAGCAGTACTTC

d_call: -
j_call: TRBJ1-2
clone_size: -
v_call: TRBV6-5
cdr3_aa: CASSSGVGDYGYTF
cdr3_nt: TGTGCCAGCAGTTCAGGGGTAGGGGACTATGGCTACACCTTC

d_call: -
j_call: TRBJ1-6
clone_size: -
v_call: TRBV28
cdr3_aa: CASSYQTGLLNNSPLHF
cdr3_nt: TGTGCCAGCAGCTACCAAACAGGCCTGCTTAACAATTCACCCCTCCACTTT

d_call: -
j_call: TRBJ1-5
clone_size: -
v_call: TRBV6-1
cdr3_aa: CASSEVLNQPQHF
cdr3_nt: TGTGCCAGCAGTGAGGTACTCAATCAGCCCCAGCATTTT

d_call: TRBD1
j_call: TRBJ1-2
clone_size: -
v_call: TRBV3-1/TRBV3-2
cdr3_aa: CASSPDEGTGGVYGYTF
cdr3_nt: TGTGCCAGCAGCCCAGACGAGGGGACAGGGGGCGTCTATGGCTACACCTTC

d_call: TRBD1
j_call: TRBJ2-1
clone_size: few
v_call: TRBV27
cdr3_aa: CASSPTGYSSYNEQFF
cdr3_nt: TGTGCCAGCAGTCCGACAGGGTATAGCTCCTACAATGAGCAGTTCTTC

d_call: TRBD1
j_call: TRBJ1-1
clone_size: -
v_call: TRBV7-9
cdr3_aa: CASSLLDRGFESAFF
cdr3_nt: TGTGCCAGCAGCCTCCTCGACAGGGGTTTTGAGTCGGCTTTCTTT

d_call: -
j_call: TRBJ2-2
clone_size: -
v_call: TRBV10-3
cdr3_aa: CAISESTANTGELFF
cdr3_nt: TGTGCCATCAGTGAGAGCACCGCGAACACCGGGGAGCTGTTTTTT

d_call: -
j_call: TRBJ2-5
clone_size: -
v_call: TRBV6-5
cdr3_aa: CASRRTVTQETQYF
cdr3_nt: TGTGCCAGTAGGAGGACAGTCACCCAAGAGACCCAGTACTTC

d_call: -
j_call: TRBJ1-5
clone_size: -
v_call: TRBV10-3
cdr3_aa: CAISERAEEQPQHF
cdr3_nt: TGTGCCATCAGTGAGAGGGCGGAGGAACAGCCCCAGCATTTT

d_call: TRBD1
j_call: TRBJ1-5
clone_size: -
v_call: TRBV6-5
cdr3_aa: CASSRDRVQPQHF
cdr3_nt: TGTGCCAGCAGCCGGGACAGGGTCCAGCCCCAGCATTTT

d_call: TRBD1
j_call: TRBJ1-4
clone_size: -
v_call: TRBV6-5
cdr3_aa: CASSYSPGQGEEKLFF
cdr3_nt: TGTGCCAGCAGTTACTCCCCGGGACAGGGGGAGGAAAAACTGTTTTTT

d_call: TRBD1
j_call: TRBJ1-3
clone_size: -
v_call: TRBV3-1/TRBV3-2
cdr3_aa: CASSQPGQGLNTIYF
cdr3_nt: TGTGCCAGCAGCCAACCGGGACAGGGTCTGAACACCATATATTTT

d_call: -
j_call: TRBJ1-4
clone_size: -
v_call: TRBV4-2
cdr3_aa: CASSQDLLTITNEKLFF
cdr3_nt: TGTGCCAGCAGCCAAGATCTCCTGACAATAACTAATGAAAAACTGTTTTTT

d_call: -
j_call: TRBJ1-2
clone_size: -
v_call: TRBV18
cdr3_aa: CASSPEVGSYGYTF
cdr3_nt: TGTGCCAGCTCACCTGAAGTCGGTTCCTATGGCTACACCTTC

d_call: -
j_call: TRBJ1-6
clone_size: -
v_call: TRBV14
cdr3_aa: CASSQAVPLGAYNSPLHF
cdr3_nt: TGTGCCAGCAGCCAAGCAGTTCCCCTCGGTGCCTATAATTCACCCCTCCACTTT

d_call: TRBD1
j_call: TRBJ1-5
clone_size: -
v_call: TRBV19
cdr3_aa: CASSRQGDSNQPQHF
cdr3_nt: TGTGCCAGTAGTCGACAGGGCGATAGCAATCAGCCCCAGCATTTT

d_call: -
j_call: TRBJ1-4
clone_size: -
v_call: TRBV7-9
cdr3_aa: CASSLEGFGEKLFF
cdr3_nt: TGTGCCAGCAGCTTAGAAGGTTTTGGGGAAAAACTGTTTTTT

d_call: -
j_call: TRBJ1-3
clone_size: -
v_call: TRBV28
cdr3_aa: CASSFSQGGGNTIYF
cdr3_nt: TGTGCCAGCAGTTTTTCCCAGGGTGGTGGAAACACCATATATTTT

d_call: -
j_call: TRBJ1-1
clone_size: -
v_call: TRBV11-1
cdr3_aa: CASSLGGQMGTEAFF
cdr3_nt: TGTGCCAGCAGCTTAGGAGGGCAGATGGGCACTGAAGCTTTCTTT

d_call: -
j_call: TRBJ2-3
clone_size: -
v_call: TRBV6-4
cdr3_aa: CASSDSGFGTDTQYF
cdr3_nt: TGTGCCAGCAGTGATTCGGGGTTTGGAACAGATACGCAGTATTTT

d_call: -
j_call: TRBJ2-2
clone_size: once
v_call: TRBV9
cdr3_aa: CASSPGTVNTGELFF
cdr3_nt: TGTGCCAGCAGCCCCGGGACCGTTAACACCGGGGAGCTGTTTTTT

d_call: -
j_call: TRBJ1-1
clone_size: -
v_call: TRBV7-3
cdr3_aa: CASSLAGLAEAFF
cdr3_nt: TGTGCCAGCAGCTTAGCAGGGCTGGCTGAAGCTTTCTTT

d_call: -
j_call: TRBJ1-6
clone_size: -
v_call: TRBV6-5
cdr3_aa: CASGGGNNSPLHF
cdr3_nt: TGTGCCAGCGGGGGGGGTAATAATTCACCCCTCCACTTT

d_call: TRBD1
j_call: TRBJ2-3
clone_size: once
v_call: TRBV28
cdr3_aa: CASSLTGVDTQYF
cdr3_nt: TGTGCCAGCAGTTTGACAGGGGTTGATACGCAGTATTTT

d_call: -
j_call: TRBJ2-3
clone_size: -
v_call: TRBV7-6
cdr3_aa: CASSPRGRGSTDTQYF
cdr3_nt: TGTGCCAGCAGCCCAAGGGGGCGGGGTAGCACAGATACGCAGTATTTT

d_call: -
j_call: TRBJ1-1
clone_size: -
v_call: TRBV7-9
cdr3_aa: CASSLISTEAFF
cdr3_nt: TGTGCCAGCAGCTTAATAAGCACTGAAGCTTTCTTT

d_call: TRBD2
j_call: TRBJ2-5
clone_size: -
v_call: TRBV24-1
cdr3_aa: CATAMGGETQYF
cdr3_nt: TGTGCCACCGCCATGGGAGGGGAGACCCAGTACTTC

d_call: -
j_call: TRBJ1-5
clone_size: -
v_call: TRBV10-3
cdr3_aa: CAISETGGNQPQHF
cdr3_nt: TGTGCCATCAGTGAGACTGGGGGCAATCAGCCCCAGCATTTT

d_call: TRBD2
j_call: TRBJ2-7
clone_size: -
v_call: TRBV2
cdr3_aa: CASSALAGGHYEQYF
cdr3_nt: TGTGCCAGCAGTGCCCTAGCGGGGGGGCATTACGAGCAGTACTTC

d_call: -
j_call: TRBJ2-6
clone_size: -
v_call: TRBV10-3
cdr3_aa: CAISASLFFSGANVLTF
cdr3_nt: TGTGCCATCAGTGCATCCTTGTTTTTCTCTGGGGCCAACGTCCTGACTTTC

d_call: TRBD1
j_call: TRBJ2-1
clone_size: once
v_call: TRBV23-1
cdr3_aa: CARGRDREYEQFF
cdr3_nt: TGCGCCAGAGGCCGAGACAGGGAGTATGAGCAGTTCTTC

d_call: -
j_call: TRBJ1-2
clone_size: -
v_call: TRBV6-5
cdr3_aa: CASSAGRLRNYGYTF
cdr3_nt: TGTGCCAGCAGCGCGGGCAGGCTCAGGAACTATGGCTACACCTTC

d_call: -
j_call: TRBJ2-3
clone_size: -
v_call: TRBV7-3
cdr3_aa: CASSLRPLGDTQYF
cdr3_nt: TGTGCCAGCAGCTTAAGACCACTAGGGGATACGCAGTATTTT

d_call: -
j_call: TRBJ2-3
clone_size: -
v_call: TRBV5-8
cdr3_aa: CASSLEGSGAGTDTQYF
cdr3_nt: TGTGCCAGCAGCCTGGAGGGTTCAGGGGCGGGCACAGATACGCAGTATTTT

d_call: -
j_call: TRBJ1-3
clone_size: -
v_call: TRBV5-6
cdr3_aa: CASSRTGNTIYF
cdr3_nt: TGTGCCAGCAGCCGGACTGGAAACACCATATATTTT

d_call: -
j_call: TRBJ1-5
clone_size: -
v_call: TRBV28
cdr3_aa: CASSHTPGPQHF
cdr3_nt: TGTGCCAGCAGTCATACCCCGGGACCCCAGCATTTT

d_call: TRBD1
j_call: TRBJ2-2
clone_size: -
v_call: TRBV5-1
cdr3_aa: CASSLDRVTTGELFF
cdr3_nt: TGCGCCAGCAGCTTAGACAGGGTAACCACCGGGGAGCTGTTTTTT

d_call: -
j_call: TRBJ2-7
clone_size: once
v_call: TRBV21-1
cdr3_aa: CASTYPGQCYEQYF
cdr3_nt: TGTGCCAGCACCTATCCCGGACAGTGCTACGAGCAGTACTTC

d_call: TRBD1
j_call: TRBJ1-6
clone_size: -
v_call: TRBV7-9
cdr3_aa: CASSSPGGADSPLHF
cdr3_nt: TGTGCCAGCAGCTCCCCAGGGGGCGCGGATTCACCCCTCCACTTT

d_call: -
j_call: TRBJ1-2
clone_size: -
v_call: TRBV24-1
cdr3_aa: CATSKQDNYGYTF
cdr3_nt: TGTGCCACCAGCAAACAGGATAACTATGGCTACACCTTC

d_call: TRBD1
j_call: TRBJ2-3
clone_size: -
v_call: TRBV24-1
cdr3_aa: CATSDLGTGGADTQYF
cdr3_nt: TGTGCCACCAGTGATTTAGGGACAGGGGGCGCAGATACGCAGTATTTT

d_call: -
j_call: TRBJ2-1
clone_size: -
v_call: TRBV6-5
cdr3_aa: CASSATGSSYNEQFF
cdr3_nt: TGTGCCAGCAGCGCCACAGGGAGCTCCTACAATGAGCAGTTCTTC

d_call: TRBD1
j_call: TRBJ2-1
clone_size: -
v_call: TRBV27
cdr3_aa: CASRPDRSSYNEQFF
cdr3_nt: TGTGCCAGCAGACCGGACAGGTCATCCTACAATGAGCAGTTCTTC

d_call: -
j_call: TRBJ2-3
clone_size: few
v_call: TRBV28
cdr3_aa: CASSFLAGTDTQYF
cdr3_nt: TGTGCCAGCAGTTTTTTGGCGGGCACAGATACGCAGTATTTT

d_call: TRBD2
j_call: TRBJ2-3
clone_size: -
v_call: TRBV7-9
cdr3_aa: CASSQLAGGVTDTQYF
cdr3_nt: TGTGCCAGCAGCCAACTAGCGGGGGGGGTCACAGATACGCAGTATTTT

d_call: -
j_call: TRBJ1-4
clone_size: -
v_call: TRBV3-1/TRBV3-2
cdr3_aa: CASSHRWDVEKLFF
cdr3_nt: TGTGCCAGCAGCCACCGATGGGACGTTGAAAAACTGTTTTTT